This TCR beta chain stems from a study of cytomegalovirus exposure and HLA in healthy donors. Study-level background: A subsequent analysis reported that the 120 or so validation repertoires were produced on the same platform that had also been used for the roughly 670 first-cohort repertoires.

The donors were part of the validation cohort, which consisted of more than 90 subjects and was separate from the first cohort of under 850 subjects. Here immunoSEQ multiplex PCR was the method, and the copy in TCRdb shows in-frame clones only, minus some. Of more than 95,000 clones in the sample, about 96% were seen once. Regarding this clone: Its antigen is as yet unknown.

Points from the study as a whole: Many donors shared some public TCRs, even though most TCR sequences were rare. Fewer than 200 TCR beta chains were listed as cytomegalovirus-associated.

The germline CDR1 and CDR2 sequences are LNHNV and YYDKDF (reference sequence). CDR3 length: 13 amino acids. Trimming stripped 8 bases from V and 1 base from J, with 11 bases between. This TCR was recovered from a man aged 18 to 30 in good health and CMV-seronegative. The chain uses TRBV15 and TRBJ2-5, with a possible D match to TRBD1 (6 bases). The sample was PBMCs. CDR3 coding DNA: TGTGCCACCGGGACACGGGGCCAAGAGACCCAGTACTTC. It codes for CATGTRGQETQYF.